The T cell receptor (beta chain) described here comes from a study of CD8+CD57+ T cells in acquired aplastic anemia. Across the whole study: DNA recovered from sorted CD4+ and CD8+ cells had a mean of about 3.5 ug. Study results and caveats: Levels of CD8+ Simpson's diversity were not significantly distinct in patients versus controls.

The germline CDR1 and CDR2 sequences are MNHNS and SASEGT. This CDR3 is 12 amino acids long. Trimming shortened V by 7 bases and J by 1 base, and 7 bases separated the two germline ends. A remark on this clonotype: Its antigen is not identified.

Flow cytometry had shown expanded CD8+CD57+ cells in the patients chosen for sequencing. The blood sampling took place in patients who had so far received no therapy. TCR beta VDJ and CDR3 were profiled, and genomic DNA was the template. TCRdb re-called the reads with MiXCR, one entry per CDR3 protein. In the table there are 150,000 to 200,000 distinct CDR3 sequences, approximately 48% of which are singletons. The chain combines TRBV6-1 with TRBJ1-1, with a tentative D call TRBD1 (5 bases). The clonotype was recovered from a human donor with aplastic anemia. The specimen sequenced was sorted CD4+, CD8+, or CD8+CD57+ T cells (not recorded which) from PBMCs. Written as DNA, the CDR3 is TGTGCCAGCAACCAGGGGAACACTGAAGCTTTCTTT. Encoded protein: CASNQGNTEAFF.